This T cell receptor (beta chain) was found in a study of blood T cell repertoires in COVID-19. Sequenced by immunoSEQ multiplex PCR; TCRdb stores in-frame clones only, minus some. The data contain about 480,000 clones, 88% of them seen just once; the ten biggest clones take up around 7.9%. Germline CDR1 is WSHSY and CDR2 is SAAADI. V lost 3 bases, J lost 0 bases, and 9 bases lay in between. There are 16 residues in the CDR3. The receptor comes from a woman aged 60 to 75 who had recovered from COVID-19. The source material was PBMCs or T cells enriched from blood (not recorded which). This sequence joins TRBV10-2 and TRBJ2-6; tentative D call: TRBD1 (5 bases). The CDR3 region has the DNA TGCGCCAGCAGTGAAAGGGGTCCCTCTGGGGCCAACGTCCTGACTTTC. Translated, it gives CASSERGPSGANVLTF.